The rows below give T cell receptor beta chains drawn from one sample of a study of CD4+ T cells in melanoma. Clones were read by immunoSEQ multiplex PCR, and TCRdb kept only the in-frame ones, dropping some. The sample lists fewer than 150,000 clones, around nine tenths occurring once. The receptors originated from a human donor with melanoma. CDR3s include the opening cysteine and the closing phenylalanine or tryptophan.

j_call | v_call | cdr3_aa
TRBJ2-2 | TRBV7-6 | CASRPLAGKDTGELFF
TRBJ2-1 | TRBV4-1 | CASSQDQWGADNEQFF
TRBJ1-2 | TRBV19 | CASSKPGQGYGYTF
TRBJ1-5 | TRBV6-6 | CASSYAQGTNQPQHF
TRBJ1-6 | TRBV6-5 | CASSPLGSGNSPLHF
TRBJ1-6 | TRBV5-4 | CASSLRGYGLRSPLHF
TRBJ1-5 | TRBV7-2 | CASSPGGGFNQPQHF
TRBJ1-1 | TRBV6-1 | CAIQTGGNTEAFF
TRBJ1-2 | TRBV5-1 | CASSSGQGATNYGYTF
TRBJ2-3 | TRBV7-6 | CASSPRLAGATDTQYF
TRBJ2-7 | TRBV2 | CASRDRGALRSYEQYF
TRBJ1-1 | TRBV9 | CASSVGMDTEAFF
TRBJ2-7 | TRBV7-8 | CASSFGTGPYEQYF
TRBJ2-2 | TRBV5-1 | CASQPPKDTGELFF
TRBJ1-6 | TRBV6-5 | CASSLDPESPLHF
TRBJ1-5 | TRBV15 | CATSRQGSSAQPQHF
TRBJ2-1 | TRBV4-2 | CASSRDNHNEQFF
TRBJ2-2 | TRBV5-4 | CASRPAGTVDTGELFF
TRBJ1-2 | TRBV5-1 | CASSLEGSTYGYTF
TRBJ2-1 | TRBV5-6 | CASSWDTYNEQFF
TRBJ1-2 | TRBV30 | CAWSRGQGGYGYTF
TRBJ2-2 | TRBV5-6 | CASSRGQLTATGELFF
TRBJ1-6 | TRBV4-1 | CASSPRQGNNSPLHF
TRBJ1-2 | TRBV6-1 | CASSEGVGRYYGYTF
TRBJ2-2 | TRBV9 | CASSPRSGITGELFF
TRBJ2-1 | TRBV5-6 | CATQLGQFNEQFF
TRBJ1-6 | TRBV5-6 | CASSHYNSPLHF
TRBJ2-1 | TRBV6-5 | CASGRRAVGDNEQFF
TRBJ1-3 | TRBV7-3 | CASSWGTVSGNTIYF
TRBJ2-2 | TRBV30 | CAWGRGNTGELFF
TRBJ2-3 | TRBV11-2 | CASSFENTDTQYF
TRBJ1-1 | TRBV2 | CASTYRVLAEAFF
TRBJ1-4 | TRBV4-1 | CASNYPGATNEKLFF
TRBJ2-3 | TRBV29-1 | CSVETGTDTQYF
TRBJ1-5 | TRBV7-2 | CASSGQEDQPQHF
TRBJ1-1 | TRBV25-1 | CASIGGGYTEAFF
TRBJ2-5 | TRBV4-1 | CASSQDRGSPKTQYF
TRBJ2-1 | TRBV5-1 | CASSLVGGAGYNEQFF
TRBJ1-2 | TRBV18 | CASSPSTEETYGYTF
TRBJ1-2 | TRBV5-1 | CASSLASGTASRGYTF
TRBJ2-7 | TRBV5-1 | CASSLESSGELGQYF
TRBJ1-1 | TRBV30 | CAWSVGVYTEAFF
TRBJ2-1 | TRBV11-3 | CASSSASGGGLQFF
TRBJ2-1 | TRBV6-1 | CASNMGGGGYNEQFF
TRBJ1-4 | TRBV2 | CASRQSEKLFF